One and the same sample provided the 4 T cell receptor beta chains below, sequenced in a study of shared clonotypes between healthy human individuals. The assay was immunoSEQ multiplex PCR, and TCRdb's table has in-frame clones only and misses some. Among about 2.1 million clones listed, about 92% were seen once. The naive CD8 population came from CD45RO-negative cells selected for CCR7, without terminally differentiated effector memory CD45RA+ cells. The sequenced sample was naive CD8+ T cells from PBMCs. The receptor source for this set is a man aged 18 to 35 in good health. Some clones in this sample may be carry-over from other donors' samples.

The chain employs TRBV6-5 and TRBJ2-7, with 9 bases fitting TRBD2. After removal of 2 bases from V and 4 bases from J, the junction contained 9 bases not matched to a gene. Germline V gives CDR1 MNHEY, CDR2 SVGAGI. The CDR3 runs 16 residues. The CDR3 here is CASSYTIAGEGYEQYF. CDR3 DNA sequence: TGTGCCAGCAGTTACACTATAGCGGGAGAGGGTTACGAGCAGTACTTC.

The gene calls are TRBV7-3 and TRBJ1-1, with D hard to call. This CDR3 has 13 residues. The V gene lost 5 bases and the J gene lost 8 bases, with 15 bases spanning the gap. Germline CDR1 and CDR2: SGHTA and FQGTGA. CDR3 amino acids: CASSPHLTGEAFF. In nucleotides, the CDR3 is TGTGCCAGCAGCCCCCACCTTACTGGGGAAGCTTTCTTT. Drawing the rest from reference TRBV7-3 and TRBJ1-1, the complete variable domain is GAGVSQTPSNKVTEKGKYVELRCDPISGHTALYWYRQSLGQGPEFLIYFQGTGAADDSGLPNDRFFAVRPEGSVSTLKIQRTERGDSAVYLCASSPHLTGEAFFGQGTRLTVV.

This clone appeared once. Other nucleotide sequences in the sample specify the same CDR3. The chain is built from TRBV9 and TRBJ2-7; 9 bases align to TRBD1. V shed 5 bases, J shed 0 bases, and the junction held 6 bases outside the gene matches. There are 15 residues in the CDR3. Germline loops: CDR1 SGDLS, CDR2 YYNGEE. CDR3 sequence (DNA): TGTGCCAGCAGTGCAGGGACAGGGCCCTCCTACGAGCAGTACTTC. It encodes CASSAGTGPSYEQYF.

The chain links TRBV9 to TRBJ2-2, with D perhaps TRBD2 (5 bases). Germline V gene lookup returns CDR1 SGDLS and CDR2 YYNGEE. The CDR3 has 14 amino acids. V was trimmed by 0 bases and J by 7 bases, leaving 10 bases between them. The CDR3 loop reads CASSVVEGGGELFF. CDR3 coding DNA: TGTGCCAGCAGCGTAGTTGAGGGTGGCGGGGAGCTGTTTTTT.